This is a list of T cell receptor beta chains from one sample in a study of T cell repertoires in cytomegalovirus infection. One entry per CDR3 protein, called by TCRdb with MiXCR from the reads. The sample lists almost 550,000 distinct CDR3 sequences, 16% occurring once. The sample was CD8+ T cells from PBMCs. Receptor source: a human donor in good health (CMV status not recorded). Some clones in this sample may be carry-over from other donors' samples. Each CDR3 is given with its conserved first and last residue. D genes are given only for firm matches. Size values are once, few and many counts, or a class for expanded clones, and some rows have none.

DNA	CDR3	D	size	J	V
TGTGCCAGCAGCTTACAGGTCGGGGGCTACAATGAGCAGTTCTTC	CASSLQVGGYNEQFF	NA	many	TRBJ2-1	TRBV7-9
TGTGCCAGCAGCCTGAGCGAGGGAACTTATAACTATGGCTACACCTTC	CASSLSEGTYNYGYTF	NA	NA	TRBJ1-2	TRBV14
TGTGCCAGCAGTACAGGGCGCCCGGGTGGAGAAATATACAATGAGCAGTTCTTC	CASSTGRPGGEIYNEQFF	NA	many	TRBJ2-1	TRBV28
TGTGCCAGCAGCTGGGACAGAGGATATGGCTACACCTTC	CASSWDRGYGYTF	TRBD1	many	TRBJ1-2	TRBV7-3
TGTGCCAGCAGGGGGGGGGGGGGAGGGTCCTATAATTCACCCCTCCACTTT	CASRGGGGGSYNSPLHF	NA	few	TRBJ1-6	TRBV12-3/TRBV12-4
TGTGCCGGTCTAGCGGGAGCATGGGACGAGCAGTACTTC	CAGLAGAWDEQYF	TRBD2	NA	TRBJ2-7	TRBV2
TGTGCCAGCAGGGACAGGGCCACCGGGGAGCTGTTTTTT	CASRDRATGELFF	TRBD1	many	TRBJ2-2	TRBV2
TGCAGCGTTGACGGGGGGGTCTACAATGAGCAGTTCTTC	CSVDGGVYNEQFF	TRBD2	few	TRBJ2-1	TRBV29-1
TGTGCCAGCAGAACCTTCCGACACGCCGAGCAGTACTTC	CASRTFRHAEQYF	NA	few	TRBJ2-7	TRBV12-3/TRBV12-4
TGCAGCGTTGAAATCGGTTCCTACGAGCAGTACTTC	CSVEIGSYEQYF	NA	many	TRBJ2-7	TRBV29-1
TGTGCCAGTAGTTCCTCCGGTGTAGCTGAGCAGTTCTTC	CASSSSGVAEQFF	NA	NA	TRBJ2-1	TRBV19
TGTGCCAGTAGTAAGGACAGGGAGGGAGAGACTGAAGCTTTCTTT	CASSKDREGETEAFF	TRBD1	many	TRBJ1-1	TRBV19
TGTGCCAGCAGTTACTTTGAGAGCGGGGAGCTGTTTTTT	CASSYFESGELFF	NA	many	TRBJ2-2	TRBV6-5
TGTGCCAGCAGCTTAGTTGAGGGACCCTACGAGCAGTACTTC	CASSLVEGPYEQYF	NA	many	TRBJ2-7	TRBV11-2
TGCGCCAGCAGCCAAGAGGGGGGAAACACCGGGGAGCTGTTTTTT	CASSQEGGNTGELFF	NA	many	TRBJ2-2	TRBV4-1
TGTGCCAGCACCAATTCAAAAATTCGTCTGTTTTTT	CASTNSKIRLFF	NA	few	TRBJ1-4	TRBV28
TGTGCCAGCCAGGACTTCTCTGGTGAGGATACGCAGTATTTT	CASQDFSGEDTQYF	NA	many	TRBJ2-3	TRBV7-9
TGCAGTGCTGCCGACAGGGCTGACGAGCAGTACTTC	CSAADRADEQYF	TRBD1	NA	TRBJ2-7	TRBV20-1
TGTGCCAGCACCCCTCGAGAGGGGCTCCAAGAGACCCAGTACTTC	CASTPREGLQETQYF	NA	few	TRBJ2-5	TRBV6-5
TGTGCCAGCAGTCCATGGGGGCAGAAGAACACTGAAGCTTTCTTT	CASSPWGQKNTEAFF	NA	NA	TRBJ1-1	TRBV28
TGTGCCAGCAGTTACGGGGCTATAGAAGCTTTCTTT	CASSYGAIEAFF	NA	few	TRBJ1-1	TRBV6-6
TGTGCCAGCAGTGAAGCAACGGGGGAGAGAGTCTACAATGAGCAGTTCTTC	CASSEATGERVYNEQFF	NA	many	TRBJ2-1	TRBV2
TGTGCCAGCAGCTACCTGGACCGATTCCAAGAGACCCAGTACTTC	CASSYLDRFQETQYF	NA	NA	TRBJ2-5	TRBV7-4
TGTGCCAGCAGTATTGACAGGGACACTGAAGCTTTCTTT	CASSIDRDTEAFF	TRBD1	few	TRBJ1-1	TRBV7-6
TGTGCCAGCAGTGAAGGGGCTAGCGGGGGGGGGAATGAGCAGTTCTTC	CASSEGASGGGNEQFF	TRBD2	NA	TRBJ2-1	TRBV6-4
TGTGCCAGCAGCTCCCGACCAGATACGCAGTATTTT	CASSSRPDTQYF	NA	many	TRBJ2-3	TRBV7-2
TGTGCCAGCAGCCCACTTTTTATCGGACCTCCTTACGAGCAGTACTTC	CASSPLFIGPPYEQYF	NA	NA	TRBJ2-7	TRBV5-6
TGTGCCAGCAGCCAACCGGATAACGGGGGGGACATTAATAATGAAAAACTGTTTTTT	CASSQPDNGGDINNEKLFF	NA	many	TRBJ1-4	TRBV4-2
TGTGCCAGCAGCTTAGAAGTTTGGCCCTACGAGCAGTACTTC	CASSLEVWPYEQYF	NA	many	TRBJ2-7	TRBV7-8
TGTGCCACCAGTGATAGCAGGGTCCTCAACTCCTACAATGAGCAGTTCTTC	CATSDSRVLNSYNEQFF	NA	NA	TRBJ2-1	TRBV24-1
TGTGCTAGTGGTCTCCAAGTATGGAGCGAAAATGGCTACACCTTC	CASGLQVWSENGYTF	NA	few	TRBJ1-2	TRBV12-5
TGTGCCAGCAGCTTACCTACAGGGGAAGTAACTGGGGCCAACGTCCTGACTTTC	CASSLPTGEVTGANVLTF	TRBD1	many	TRBJ2-6	TRBV7-9
TGTGCCAGCAGTGGGGACAGGGTAGGCCAGCCCCAGCATTTT	CASSGDRVGQPQHF	TRBD1	few	TRBJ1-5	TRBV6-1
TGTGCCAGCAGTGGGACAGGGGACAATGAGCAGTTCTTC	CASSGTGDNEQFF	TRBD1	many	TRBJ2-1	TRBV2
TGTGCCAGCAGTTCCCCTCGGGACAGGAGGGAAAAACTGTTTTTT	CASSSPRDRREKLFF	TRBD1	few	TRBJ1-4	TRBV12-3/TRBV12-4
TGCGCCAGCCGCAACGTTCCAGACGGGCTCTTGAACACTGAAGCTTTCTTT	CASRNVPDGLLNTEAFF	NA	few	TRBJ1-1	TRBV4-1
TGTGCCAGCAGCGCCCTCAGGGGGGGTTCAACAGATACGCAGTATTTT	CASSALRGGSTDTQYF	NA	many	TRBJ2-3	TRBV7-8
TGCGCCAGCAGCGCCCGGGACAGCACCTACGAGCAGTACTTC	CASSARDSTYEQYF	TRBD1	NA	TRBJ2-7	TRBV5-1
TGTGCCAGCAGTTTATCGGCAGGGGGTGTCTACGAGCAGTACTTC	CASSLSAGGVYEQYF	TRBD1	few	TRBJ2-7	TRBV27
TGTGCCAGCAGCTTAACCCGACAGGGGGCGTTCCGGGTGCAGTACTTC	CASSLTRQGAFRVQYF	TRBD1	few	TRBJ2-7	TRBV7-8
TGTGCCAGCAGCCGACCCGGGACATCTTCACCCCTCCACTTT	CASSRPGTSSPLHF	NA	few	TRBJ1-6	TRBV3-1
TGTGCCACCAGCGAACAGGGCGTACATACCTACGAGCAGTACTTC	CATSEQGVHTYEQYF	NA	few	TRBJ2-7	TRBV15
TGTGCCGACACGGGGGGTACTGAAGCTTTCTTT	CADTGGTEAFF	NA	few	TRBJ1-1	TRBV2
TGTGCCAGCAGTTCACGGACAGGGCGTGGGGCTAACTATGGCTACACCTTC	CASSSRTGRGANYGYTF	TRBD1	many	TRBJ1-2	TRBV6-5
TGTGCCACCAGCAGAGAGAGCGGGCCGGGGGAGACCCAGTACTTC	CATSRESGPGETQYF	NA	NA	TRBJ2-5	TRBV15